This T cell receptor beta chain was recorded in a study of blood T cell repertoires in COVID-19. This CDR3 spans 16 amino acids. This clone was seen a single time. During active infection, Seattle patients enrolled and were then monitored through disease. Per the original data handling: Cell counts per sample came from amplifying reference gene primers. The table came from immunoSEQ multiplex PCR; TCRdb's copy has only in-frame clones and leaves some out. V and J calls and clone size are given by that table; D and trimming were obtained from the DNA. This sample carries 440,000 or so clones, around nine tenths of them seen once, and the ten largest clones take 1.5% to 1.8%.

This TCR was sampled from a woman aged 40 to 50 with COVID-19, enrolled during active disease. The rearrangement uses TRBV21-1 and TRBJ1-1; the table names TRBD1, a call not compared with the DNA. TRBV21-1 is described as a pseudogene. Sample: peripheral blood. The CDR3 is CASSKVQGVLNTEAFF. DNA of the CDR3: TGTGCCAGCAGCAAGGTGCAGGGGGTTTTGAACACTGAAGCTTTCTTT.